This T cell receptor (beta chain) was found in a study of CD8 T cells in Susac syndrome. An input of about 0.45 to 1 ug of RNA was subjected to reverse transcription using random hexamers. The authors amplified TCR beta CDR3 across 54 Vbeta and 13 Jbeta using immunoSEQ multiplex PCR. A single record per CDR3 protein comes from TCRdb applying MiXCR to the immunoSEQ multiplex PCR reads. The sample holds 100,000 or so distinct CDR3 sequences, over 90% seen once. Sequenced material: CD4+ T cells from PBMCs. This receptor was obtained from a human donor in good health.

The CDR3 nucleotides are TGTGCCATCGGGGGGGGGAATGAGCAGTTCTTC. Its protein product is CAIGGGNEQFF. The chain uses TRBV10-3 and TRBJ2-1; 7 bases fit TRBD2. The CDR3 runs to 11 residues. Losses at the gene ends were 8 bases for V and 7 bases for J; bases not matched to a gene: 2. Germline CDR1 and CDR2: ENHRY and SYGVKD.